This T cell receptor beta chain was recorded in a study of T-cell reconstitution after alpha-beta-depleted transplantation in children. Preparing the TCRbeta library involved the use of unique molecular identifiers. TCRdb redid the calling of the PCR reads with MiXCR, one entry per CDR3 protein. The sample includes roughly 400,000 distinct CDR3 sequences, roughly 20% of them seen just once. This clonotype was detected only a few times. With V trimmed by 6 bases and J by 2 bases, 8 bases remained unmatched. The CDR3 spans 15 residues. CDR1 SGHTA and CDR2 FQGNSA come from the germline V gene. The receptor was isolated from a human donor who donated a stem cell graft to a child with acute myeloid leukemia. This chain joins TRBV7-2 and TRBJ1-2, with 8 nucleotides matching TRBD1. The material was PBMCs from the stem cell graft donor, obtained from the stem cell graft. CDR3 region: CASSLRTGSNYGYTF. In nucleotides, the CDR3 is TGTGCCAGCAGTCTAAGGACAGGGTCAAACTATGGCTACACCTTC.